A selection of T cell receptor beta chains follows, all from one sample in a study of chemoradiotherapy in HPV16-positive cancers. The data were produced by immunoSEQ multiplex PCR, yet TCRdb's version contains in-frame clones alone and is incomplete. In the table there are 10,000 or so clones, roughly 78% of which are singletons. Collection took place from a patient who underwent chemoradiotherapy. These receptors were collected from a human donor with HPV-associated anogenital cancer. The conserved cysteine and the conserved F or W are not part of the CDR3 here.

V: TRBV29-1
J: TRBJ2-4
CDR3: SVVVQGGNIQY

V: TRBV6-4
J: TRBJ2-3
CDR3: ASSEGGATDTQY

V: TRBV7-9
J: TRBJ1-4
CDR3: ASSSSGGAVVNEKLF

V: TRBV4-3
J: TRBJ1-2
CDR3: ASSQGGGFGYT

V: TRBV11-2
J: TRBJ2-2
CDR3: ASAYFARGAELF

V: TRBV6-5
J: TRBJ2-7
CDR3: ASSYSIKGSYEQY

V: TRBV11-3
J: TRBJ2-5
CDR3: ASSLGYSIHETQY

V: TRBV20-1
J: TRBJ1-2
CDR3: SARQGLSYT

V: TRBV7-2
J: TRBJ2-7
CDR3: ASSLDTDPLYEQY

V: TRBV5-5
J: TRBJ1-1
CDR3: ASSSVGRSTEAF

V: TRBV7-3
J: TRBJ2-3
CDR3: ASSFAGADTQY

V: TRBV2
J: TRBJ1-2
CDR3: ASVARTVYGYT

V: TRBV30
J: TRBJ1-2
CDR3: AWSGGAFYGYT

V: TRBV2
J: TRBJ2-7
CDR3: ASSEVYEQY

V: TRBV11-2
J: TRBJ2-2
CDR3: ASSLGGAGNTGELF

V: TRBV5-1
J: TRBJ2-3
CDR3: ASSRTGGRTDTQY

V: TRBV10-3
J: TRBJ2-5
CDR3: AISRKEMLQETQY

V: TRBV19
J: TRBJ1-5
CDR3: ASNLLRGRSNQPQH

V: TRBV19
J: TRBJ1-3
CDR3: ASSIVVGTSSGNTIY

V: TRBV10-3
J: TRBJ2-7
CDR3: AIGLTNYEQY

V: TRBV7-3
J: TRBJ1-1
CDR3: ASSTGATGRTEAF

V: TRBV5-6
J: TRBJ1-2
CDR3: ASSSAVAGRNLDYGYT

V: TRBV19
J: TRBJ1-2
CDR3: ASKSIGRGQSGYGYT

V: TRBV6-6
J: TRBJ2-1
CDR3: ASSPIAGVLKNEQF

V: TRBV7-9
J: TRBJ2-3
CDR3: ASSLAAGGILGTDTQY

V: TRBV19
J: TRBJ1-2
CDR3: ASSLGPSNYGYT

V: TRBV5-1
J: NA
CDR3: ASSLNWGRRPRGEQY

V: TRBV11-2
J: TRBJ2-1
CDR3: ASSPLTGLAIGEQF

V: TRBV15
J: TRBJ1-1
CDR3: ATRTRMDTEAF

V: TRBV18
J: TRBJ2-2
CDR3: ASSPGQGPTGELF

V: TRBV6-5
J: TRBJ1-5
CDR3: ASSYGVNQPQH

V: TRBV4-1
J: TRBJ1-5
CDR3: ASSQAVPVREYQPQH

V: TRBV7-8
J: TRBJ1-5
CDR3: ASSLGQVTGNNQPQH

V: TRBV5-1
J: TRBJ2-3
CDR3: ASSLTGQGQGGQGTQY

V: TRBV10-3
J: TRBJ2-2
CDR3: AISESEVSTGELF

V: TRBV19
J: TRBJ1-5
CDR3: ASSITGRSSNQPQH

V: TRBV4-1
J: TRBJ2-3
CDR3: ASSQEGQALNTQY